The clone carrying this TCR beta chain was counted a few times. Its antigen is unknown. Assays examined about 10^5 TCR templates per sample. Produced via immunoSEQ multiplex PCR; TCRdb's table is partial and in-frame only. The sample contains 100,000 or so clones, around nine tenths of which appear only once. The CDR3 length is 13 residues. Deletions cut 3 bases from V and 2 bases from J, with 5 bases between. Germline V gene lookup returns CDR1 LNHDA and CDR2 SQIVND (reference sequence). This entry belongs to a study of siplizumab effects on memory and regulatory T cells. Whole-study findings and limits: In the presence of siplizumab, alloreactive sequences traceable to unstimulated CD4+ memory cells were significantly reduced. With siplizumab, Treg-derived clones averaged about 70% of mappable alloreactive CD4+ clones, versus approximately 27% in controls. Naive T cells were seemingly more diverse than memory cells, and major contributions to the alloresponse seemed to be made by them.

The clonotype originates from a human donor in good health. The sequenced material came from CD4+ T cells sorted from blood. The chain is built from TRBV19 and TRBJ1-3; no clear D gene. The CDR3 DNA is TGTGCCAGTAGTATCGGGGCTGGAAACACCATATATTTT. Residues: CASSIGAGNTIYF.